The 15 T cell receptor beta chains given below trace back to one sample, sequenced in a study of blood T cell repertoires in COVID-19. Repertoires were generated with immunoSEQ multiplex PCR, while TCRdb's copy carries only in-frame clones and drops some. The sample yields 60,000 to 85,000 clones, approximately 86% seen once. What was sequenced was peripheral blood. These receptors were obtained from a woman older than 75 with active or convalescent COVID-19.

The chain joins TRBV3-1 (or the pseudogene TRBV3-2) to TRBJ2-1; 8 positions agree with TRBD1. This CDR3 is 17 amino acids long. Germline V CDR1 and CDR2: LGHDT, YNNKEL (reference sequence). The V segment lost 3 bases and the J segment 0 bases; nucleotides outside the gene matches: 7. CDR3 protein: CASSQRTGSSSYNEQFF. CDR3 DNA sequence: TGTGCCAGCAGCCAGCGGACAGGGAGTAGCTCCTACAATGAGCAGTTCTTC.

The CDR3 DNA follows: TGTGCCAGCAGTGACCGGGAGAGTCACAATGAGCAGTTCTTC. Translation: CASSDRESHNEQFF. The V and J genes are TRBV25-1 and TRBJ2-1; weak D call: TRBD2 (6 bases). CDR3 size: 14 residues. The ends were cut back, 3 bases at V and 5 bases at J, with 11 bases in the middle. Germline V gene data show CDR1 as MGHDK and CDR2 as SYGVNS.

The rearrangement links TRBV7-2 to TRBJ2-5, with 8 positions matching TRBD2. Germline CDR1 SGHTA, CDR2 FQGNSA. The CDR3 covers 15 residues. With 1 base clipped from V and 3 bases from J, the junction kept 4 bases outside the gene matches. The CDR3 sequence is CASSLDGSGEETQYF. The CDR3 nucleotides read TGTGCCAGCAGCTTAGATGGTAGCGGGGAAGAGACCCAGTACTTC.

J is TRBJ2-5 and V is TRBV2, with D unresolved. Germline CDR1 SNHLY, CDR2 FYNNEI. Trimming removed 3 bases from V and 5 bases from J, with 19 bases in between. CDR3 length: 16 amino acids. CDR3 region: CASSDPSTGVVETQYF. In DNA form, the CDR3 reads TGTGCCAGCAGTGACCCTTCCACTGGTGTCGTGGAGACCCAGTACTTC.

As DNA, the CDR3 is TGTGCCAGCACTTATGTCGACTTTAGTTCTGGAAACACCATATATTTT. Its protein product is CASTYVDFSSGNTIYF. The chain recombines TRBV6-4 with TRBJ1-3; D not certain. V lost 7 bases and J 1 base, leaving 17 bases between the germline ends. The CDR3 spans 16 residues. Germline V gene sequence: CDR1 MRHNA, CDR2 SNTAGT.

This clone has only one observation. The genes are TRBV7-3 and TRBJ2-6, with TRBD1 matching 8 bases. CDR3 length: 15 residues. Unmatched junction bases numbered 0, after V lost 5 bases and J lost 0 bases. Germline V gene data show CDR1 as SGHTA and CDR2 as FQGTGA. The CDR3 spells CASSQGASGANVLTF. The DNA of the CDR3 is TGTGCCAGCAGCCAGGGGGCCTCTGGGGCCAACGTCCTGACTTTC.

This clone appeared a single time. The chain links TRBV12-5 to TRBJ2-7, with 8 bases fitting TRBD2. Germline loops: CDR1 LGHNT, CDR2 FRNRAP. The V gene end was trimmed by 1 base and the J gene end by 3 bases; junction bases not matched to a gene: 8. The length of the CDR3 is 16 residues. CDR3 in amino acids: CASGLGSGRGYYEQYF. CDR3 bases: TGTGCTAGTGGTTTGGGAAGCGGGAGAGGATACTACGAGCAGTACTTC.

This chain uses TRBV30 with TRBJ1-1; D not resolved. Trimming took 1 base from V and 4 from J, leaving 7 bases between them. From germline, CDR1 is GTSNPN and CDR2 SVGIG (reference sequence). This CDR3 has 12 amino acids. CDR3 sequence reads: CAWSGGGTEAFF. The CDR3 DNA sequence: TGTGCCTGGAGTGGTGGCGGCACTGAAGCTTTCTTT.

There are a few counts of this clone. This sequence joins TRBV4-2 and TRBJ1-2; tentative D call: TRBD1 (5 bases). In germline, CDR1 is LGHNA, CDR2 YNFKEQ. The CDR3 extends over 14 amino acids. Trimming pared 0 bases from V and 2 bases from J, leaving 7 bases between. CDR3 nucleotide sequence: TGTGCCAGCAGCCAAGATCGGGGGAACTATGGCTACACCTTC. Its protein product is CASSQDRGNYGYTF.

The rearrangement links TRBV6-6 to TRBJ2-5, with D maybe TRBD2 (6 bases). This CDR3 contains 15 residues. Germline V CDR1 and CDR2: MNHNY, SVGAGI (reference sequence). Trimming pared 6 bases from V and 7 bases from J, leaving 21 bases between. CDR3 coding DNA: TGTGCCAGCAGCCCATGGGAGGTAACCCAGGGGACCCAGTACTTC. Translation gives CASSPWEVTQGTQYF.

Only one count was recorded for this clone. The chain is built from TRBV7-2 and TRBJ2-1; TRBD1 agrees at 8 bases. V gave up 5 bases and J gave up 8 bases; unmatched junction bases: 2. Germline V CDR1 and CDR2: SGHTA, FQGNSA. The CDR3 covers 12 residues. The CDR3 nucleotides read TGTGCCAGCAGCCCACAGGGGGATGAGCAGTTCTTC. The encoded protein is CASSPQGDEQFF.

This rearrangement joins TRBV6-5 to TRBJ2-2; 8 nucleotides line up with TRBD1. The CDR3 has 15 residues. The germline CDR1 and CDR2 sequences are MNHEY and SVGAGI. The J segment lost 1 base and the V segment lost 6 bases, leaving 4 bases of the junction unmatched. The CDR3 loop reads CASSRQGMNTGELFF. The CDR3 DNA follows: TGTGCCAGCAGCCGACAGGGGATGAACACCGGGGAGCTGTTTTTT.

There are a few counts of this clone. CDR3 amino acids: CSAGGDRGDYGYTF. The CDR3 coding sequence is TGCAGTGCTGGTGGCGACAGGGGGGACTATGGCTACACCTTC. The chain combines TRBV20-1 with TRBJ1-2; 9 bases agree with TRBD1. The ends lost 5 bases at V and 3 bases at J; junction bases unmatched: 7. The CDR3 is 14 residues long. CDR1 and CDR2 from the germline V gene are DFQATT and SNEGSKA (reference sequence).

The chain carries TRBV7-2 and TRBJ2-3; 7 bases are shared with TRBD2. Germline V gives CDR1 SGHTA, CDR2 FQGNSA. The J segment lost 6 bases and the V segment lost 2 bases, leaving 5 bases of the junction unmatched. The CDR3 consists of 14 residues. CDR3 sequence: CASSLRTSPDTQYF. The CDR3 nucleotides are TGTGCCAGCAGCTTACGGACTAGTCCGGATACGCAGTATTTT.

The chain couples TRBV14 to TRBJ1-2; TRBD1 might be the D (6 bases). Trimming left V 0 bases short and J 4 bases short, with 21 bases between. Germline V gene data show CDR1 as SGHDN and CDR2 as FVKESK. The CDR3 loop spans 18 amino acids. The chain's CDR3 is CASSQDFRGAVLGYGYTF. The CDR3 nucleotides read TGTGCCAGCAGCCAAGACTTTCGGGGGGCGGTCCTGGGCTATGGCTACACCTTC.